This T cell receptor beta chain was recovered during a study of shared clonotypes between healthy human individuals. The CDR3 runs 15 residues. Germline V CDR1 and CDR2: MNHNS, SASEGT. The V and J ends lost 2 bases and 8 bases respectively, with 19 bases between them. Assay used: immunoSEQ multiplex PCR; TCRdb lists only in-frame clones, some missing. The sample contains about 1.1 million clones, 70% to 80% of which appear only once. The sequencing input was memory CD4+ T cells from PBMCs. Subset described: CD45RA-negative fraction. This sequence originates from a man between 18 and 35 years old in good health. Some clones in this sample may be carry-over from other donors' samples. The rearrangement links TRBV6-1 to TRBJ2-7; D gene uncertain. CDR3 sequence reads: CASSEQPSFELKQYF. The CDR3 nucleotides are TGTGCCAGCAGTGAACAGCCTAGTTTCGAGCTAAAGCAGTACTTC.